These 10 T cell receptor beta chains were all obtained from the same sample, sequenced in a study of T cell responses to AZD1222 COVID-19 vaccine. The assay was immunoSEQ multiplex PCR, and TCRdb's table has in-frame clones only and misses some. The sample lists approximately 130,000 clones, over 80% seen once, with 1.1% in the top ten. The input for sequencing was peripheral blood, taken on day 0 of AZD1222 vaccination. All receptors derive from an adult in good health.

The chain employs TRBV3-1 (or the pseudogene TRBV3-2) and TRBJ1-3; D ambiguous. V lost 0 bases and J lost 1, with 7 bases in between. The CDR3 is 15 amino acids. Germline V gives CDR1 LGHDT, CDR2 YNNKEL (reference sequence). The CDR3 DNA sequence: TGTGCCAGCAGCCAAGATATACCTTCTGGAAACACCATATATTTT. Encoded protein: CASSQDIPSGNTIYF.

J is TRBJ2-7 and V is TRBV5-4, with 12 bases matching TRBD2. The V and J ends lost 4 bases and 6 bases, in that order; junction bases with no gene match: 8. Germline CDR1 and CDR2: SGHNT and YYREEE (reference sequence). There are 15 residues in the CDR3. The CDR3 here is CASSQRLAGALEQYF. The CDR3, as DNA: TGTGCCAGCAGCCAAAGACTAGCGGGAGCCCTCGAGCAGTACTTC.

This chain uses TRBV5-4 with TRBJ2-5, with a weak D call TRBD2 (7 bases). The CDR3 loop spans 14 amino acids. Germline values: CDR1 SGHNT, CDR2 YYREEE (reference sequence). Trimming took 3 bases from V and 4 from J, leaving 13 bases between them. CDR3 in DNA: TGTGCCAGCAGCTACGGAGGGGGGGGAGAGACCCAGTACTTC. It is translated as CASSYGGGGETQYF.

The chain employs TRBV19 and TRBJ1-2, with 7 bases identical to TRBD1. The CDR3 has 16 amino acids. The junction had 18 bases not matched to a gene; V was cut back by 10 bases and J by 4 bases. Looked up from germline, CDR1 is LNHDA and CDR2 is SQIVND (reference sequence). The DNA of the CDR3 is TGTGCCACCCAAAGGACGACAGGGTCCTTGGGCTATGGCTACACCTTC. Residues: CATQRTTGSLGYGYTF. The complete variable domain, with remaining parts taken from reference TRBV19 and TRBJ1-2, reads DGGITQSPKYLFRKEGQNVTLSCEQNLNHDAMYWYRQDPGQGLRLIYYSQIVNDFQKGDIAEGYSVSREKKESFPLTVTSAQKNPTAFYLCATQRTTGSLGYGYTFGSGTRLTVV.

This clone was seen just once. This chain links TRBV11-3 with TRBJ2-7; 8 nucleotides agree with TRBD2. This CDR3 is 13 amino acids long. V shed 3 bases and J 3 bases; nucleotides not matched to a gene: 1. Germline loops: CDR1 SGHNT, CDR2 YENEEA. Written as DNA, the CDR3 is TGTGCCAGCAGCTTCACTAGCGGCTACGAGCAGTACTTC. This sequence encodes CASSFTSGYEQYF. Based on the CDR3 plus reference TRBV11-3 and TRBJ2-7, the full variable domain is EAGVVQSPRYKIIEKKQPVAFWCNPISGHNTLYWYLQNLGQGPELLIRYENEEAVDDSQLPKDRFSAERLKGVDSTLKIQPAELGDSAVYLCASSFTSGYEQYFGPGTRLTVT.

The J gene is TRBJ1-1, the V gene TRBV2; possibly TRBD1 for D (5 bases). V dropped 4 bases and J dropped 4 bases, with 13 bases sitting between them. CDR1 and CDR2 from the germline V gene are SNHLY and FYNNEI. The CDR3 extends over 14 amino acids. This CDR3 is CASSVSGAGTEAFF. CDR3 nucleotides: TGTGCCAGCAGTGTAAGCGGGGCGGGCACTGAAGCTTTCTTT.

The chain couples TRBV18 to TRBJ2-1, with TRBD1 matching 7 bases. Germline CDR1 is KGHSH and CDR2 is LQKENI. V shed 6 bases and J 3 bases; nucleotides not matched to a gene: 5. The length of the CDR3 is 14 residues. DNA of the CDR3: TGTGCCAGCTCTACAGCAGGGGGCTACAATGAGCAGTTCTTC. Translated: CASSTAGGYNEQFF.

The chain joins TRBV5-1 to TRBJ1-1; tentatively, D is TRBD1 (6 bases). The CDR3 runs 13 residues. Trimming stripped 4 bases from V and 3 bases from J, with 10 bases between. Per the germline V gene, CDR1 is SGHRS and CDR2 is YFSETQ. CDR3 sequence (DNA): TGCGCCAGCAGCCTGGACAGTTACACTGAAGCTTTCTTT. Translated: CASSLDSYTEAFF.

The chain recombines TRBV2 with TRBJ1-6, with 9 bases lining up with TRBD1. From germline, CDR1 is SNHLY and CDR2 FYNNEI. With 8 bases clipped from V and 6 bases from J, the junction kept 2 bases outside the gene matches. This CDR3 contains 13 residues. The CDR3, as DNA: TGTGCCAGCTCGGGACAGGGTAATTCACCCCTCCACTTT. This translates into CASSGQGNSPLHF.

This clone has just one count. V gene TRBV21-1 combines with J gene TRBJ1-2. TRBV21-1 is a pseudogene segment. CDR3 length equals 13 residues. CDR3 DNA: TGTGCCAGCAGCAAAGAGCGGCAGGGTGGCTACACCTTC. Translation: CASSKERQGGYTF.